These T cell receptor beta chains were read from a single sample in a study of blood T cell repertoires in COVID-19. Method: immunoSEQ multiplex PCR; TCRdb's copy keeps in-frame clones and lacks some. There are about 160,000 clones in the sample; approximately 81% occur only once, and about 5.8% lies in the top ten. What was sequenced was PBMCs or T cells enriched from blood (not recorded which). The receptors come from a woman in her thirties or forties with acute COVID-19. The CDR3 runs from the conserved cysteine through the conserved F or W.

V	CDR3
TRBV4-1	CASTTDPGLRTEAFF
TRBV11-2	CASSLDGSGIDTQYF
TRBV5-8	CASSFGFAGAEAFF
TRBV2	CASSATSGRNEQFF
TRBV28	CASSFVLNEQFF
TRBV29-1	CSVGGVAGATSISYEQYF
TRBV9	CASSVSVTDTQYF
TRBV10-3	CAISDRQGAINYGYTF
TRBV9	CASSPGMGSSYNEQFF
TRBV2	CASSEQGGDTEAFF
TRBV5-4	CASSLSSSIDSDTQYF
TRBV7-8	CASSFFSFGTAYGYTF
TRBV29-1	CSVEVWDRYGYTF
TRBV9	CASSVDSREETQYF
TRBV6-5	CASSYRGGTSPLHF